The next 9 T cell receptor beta chains were all read from a single sample in a study of shared clonotypes between healthy human individuals. Profiling relied on immunoSEQ multiplex PCR, and the TCRdb table lists in-frame clones only, not all of them. Of about 710,000 clones detected, 72% appear once; the ten largest clones hold 1.8%. The sample taken for sequencing was memory CD4+ T cells sorted from blood. Subset denoted: CD45RA-negative fraction. The receptors stem from a woman aged 25-40 years in good health.

Of note for this clone: This same CDR3 is encoded by further DNA sequences in the sample. J is TRBJ2-2 and V is TRBV9; TRBD2 matches at 8 bases. Germline V lookup: CDR1 SGDLS, CDR2 YYNGEE. The CDR3 length is 15 residues. Trimming at V came to 0 bases and at J to 8 bases, leaving 6 bases not matched to a gene. Here the CDR3 reads CASSVGLAGAGELFF. The CDR3 bases are TGTGCCAGCAGCGTAGGGCTAGCGGGTGCGGGGGAGCTGTTTTTT.

The chain employs TRBV7-3 and TRBJ2-3; D call uncertain. Germline CDR1 reads SGHTA; CDR2 reads FQGTGA. This CDR3 is built from 14 residues. V gave up 3 bases and J gave up 1 base, with 8 bases separating them. The CDR3 is CASSFYQGTDTQYF. As DNA, the CDR3 is TGTGCCAGCAGCTTTTATCAGGGCACAGATACGCAGTATTTT.

The chain carries TRBV23-1 and TRBJ2-2; 9 bases fit TRBD2. TRBV23-1 is an open reading frame, and its role is uncertain. This CDR3 has 17 residues. V lost 1 base and J lost 7; bases outside the gene matches: 10. For the CDR3, the DNA is TGCGCCAGCAGTCAATTCGGGGCTAGCGGGACGAGCGGGGAGCTGTTTTTT. Residues: CASSQFGASGTSGELFF.

The rearrangement joins TRBV5-4 to TRBJ1-2; 9 positions agree with TRBD1. Trimming cost V 3 bases and J 3 bases; bases outside gene matches: 3. Germline V gives CDR1 SGHNT, CDR2 YYREEE (reference sequence). This CDR3 has 14 residues. CDR3 region: CASSYGQGYYGYTF. The CDR3 DNA reads as TGTGCCAGCAGCTACGGACAGGGGTACTATGGCTACACCTTC.

V is TRBV2 and J is TRBJ2-5, with 11 positions matching TRBD2. Germline V gene sequence: CDR1 SNHLY, CDR2 FYNNEI. V lost 6 bases, J lost 3 bases, and 12 bases stayed unmatched. This CDR3 comprises 17 residues. CDR3 sequence: CASSHPIAGGRKETQYF. Here the CDR3 DNA reads TGTGCCAGCAGCCACCCTATAGCGGGAGGGAGAAAAGAGACCCAGTACTTC.

The V call is TRBV27, the J call TRBJ1-4; possible D gene TRBD1, 5 bases. The CDR3 is 20 amino acids. Germline loops: CDR1 MNHEY, CDR2 SMNVEV (reference sequence). The V end lost 4 bases, the J end lost 3 bases, and 27 bases lay between the germline ends. CDR3 sequence: CASSYRWGGLTLPANEKLFF. In nucleotides, the CDR3 is TGTGCCAGCAGTTACCGCTGGGGGGGACTTACTCTTCCGGCTAATGAAAAACTGTTTTTT.

About this clone itself: This sample also contains other DNA sequences that code for the same CDR3. V usage is TRBV5-1 and J usage is TRBJ2-1, with a weak D call TRBD1 (5 bases). V was cut by 4 bases and J by 2 bases, with 10 bases left in between. Germline CDR1 and CDR2: SGHRS and YFSETQ. This CDR3 spans 14 amino acids. The CDR3 sequence: CASSLDSTYNEQFF. The DNA of the CDR3 is TGCGCCAGCAGCCTAGACAGTACCTACAATGAGCAGTTCTTC.

The CDR3 loop is CASSLRAGGTDTQYF. The CDR3, as DNA: TGTGCCAGCAGTTTAAGAGCGGGGGGCACAGATACGCAGTATTTT. The chain employs TRBV27 and TRBJ2-3, with 8 bases matching TRBD2. Germline-derived CDR1 and CDR2 are MNHEY and SMNVEV (reference sequence). The V gene end was trimmed by 2 bases and the J gene end by 1 base; junction bases not matched to a gene: 2. CDR3 length: 15 amino acids.

V usage is TRBV27 and J usage is TRBJ1-2; D is possibly TRBD1 (6 bases). Germline V gene data show CDR1 as MNHEY and CDR2 as SMNVEV (reference sequence). There are 17 residues in the CDR3. V lost 1 base and J lost 0, with 15 bases in between. The CDR3 DNA is TGTGCCAGCAGTTTATTCGCCCAAGGGGGAGCTAACTATGGCTACACCTTC. It translates to CASSLFAQGGANYGYTF.